These 8 T cell receptor beta chains were sequenced from one sample in a study of cytomegalovirus exposure and HLA in healthy donors. Data came from immunoSEQ multiplex PCR; TCRdb stores just in-frame clones and leaves some out. The table lists 50,000 to 65,000 clones, just under 95% of them singletons. The sample consisted of PBMCs. The receptors derive from a woman between 18 and 30 years old in good health and CMV-seropositive.

This chain links TRBV10-3 with TRBJ2-2, with TRBD2 identical over 7 bases. CDR3 size: 11 residues. From germline, CDR1 is ENHRY and CDR2 SYGVKD. V lost 7 bases, J lost 11 bases, and 4 bases stayed unmatched. The CDR3 coding sequence is TGTGCCATCAAAGGAGCGGGAGAGCTGTTTTTT. Amino acid sequence: CAIKGAGELFF.

The V gene is TRBV30, the J gene TRBJ2-7, with D maybe TRBD1 (5 bases). Germline-derived CDR1 and CDR2 are GTSNPN and SVGIG (reference sequence). The CDR3 has 14 residues. Between the trimmed V and J ends, which lost 1 base and 2 bases, there was a span of 12 bases. The DNA of the CDR3 is TGTGCCTGGAGTGAACAGACAGTTGCCTACGAGCAGTACTTC. Translating it yields CAWSEQTVAYEQYF.

This clone was seen only a few times. The chain joins TRBV18 to TRBJ1-5, with D possibly TRBD1 on 5 matching bases. The germline V and J ends were trimmed by 1 base and 4 bases, with 11 bases remaining between them. The CDR3 is made up of 15 amino acids. Germline CDR1 is KGHSH and CDR2 is LQKENI. CDR3 protein: CASSPLGGANQPQHF. The CDR3 region has the DNA TGTGCCAGCTCACCACTGGGTGGGGCTAATCAGCCCCAGCATTTT.

Regarding this clone: At one of its ends the junction is not consistent with the germline gene, which may arise from a read error. Other DNA sequences in this specimen translate into the identical CDR3. The chain carries TRBV5-1 and TRBJ1-1; D remains unclear. This CDR3 region has 12 residues. Germline V gene sequence: CDR1 SGHRS, CDR2 YFSETQ. This CDR3 is CASSLGRSEAFF. As DNA, the CDR3 is TGTGCCAGCAGCTTAGGGAGGTCCGAAGCTTTCTTT.

V gene TRBV5-6 combines with J gene TRBJ2-5; no reliable D call. Trimming removed 2 bases at V and 2 bases at J, with 10 bases between. The CDR3 loop spans 14 amino acids. The germline CDR1 and CDR2 sequences are SGHDT and YYEEEE. CDR3 in DNA: TGTGCCAGCAGCTTCGTGCCAGGACAAGAGACCCAGTACTTC. It specifies CASSFVPGQETQYF.

This chain uses TRBV28 with TRBJ1-2, with 7 bases identical to TRBD1. The germline CDR1 and CDR2 sequences are MDHEN and SYDVKM. V dropped 2 bases and J dropped 4; count of bases not matched to a gene: 4. The CDR3 length is 14 residues. The CDR3 DNA follows: TGTGCCAGCAGTTTACAACAGGGGAGCTATGGCTACACCTTC. Amino acids: CASSLQQGSYGYTF.

The genes are TRBV6-5 and TRBJ2-5, with unresolved D. The DNA end is a closer match to TRBJ2-7, so the J assignment may be wrong. Germline CDR1 is MNHEY and CDR2 is SVGAGI. The CDR3 covers 11 residues. DNA for the CDR3: TGTGCCACCCAGTGGAACTACGAGCAGTACTTC. Translation gives CATQWNYEQYF.

The V call is TRBV4-1, the J call TRBJ2-1; 7 bases line up with TRBD2. This CDR3 spans 15 amino acids. Germline-derived CDR1 and CDR2 are MGHRA and YSYEKL. The ends lost 2 bases at V and 1 base at J; junction bases unmatched: 2. The DNA for the CDR3 is TGCGCCAGCAGCCAATACGGGGGGTCCTACAATGAGCAGTTCTTC. This gives the protein CASSQYGGSYNEQFF.